Included here is one T cell receptor beta chain sequence, with context. Its antigen is still unknown. No base quality values were provided; no much bigger clone lies one nucleotide off. The data originate from a study of blood T cell repertoires in COVID-19 (dated by TCRdb to 2019 to 2021). About the investigation overall: Collaborator samples came from the United States, Italy and Spain and covered acute and convalescent phases of COVID-19. The material from the prospective study consisted of cDNA or gDNA derived from T cells, B-cell-depleted T cells, or PBMCs. The dataset comprised deeply sampled blood TCRbeta repertoires from subjects exposed to, actively infected with, or recovered from COVID-19. HLA class I and class II types, where available, came from metadata supplied by the sample provider rather than from assay-based typing. A freely available public database, intended as a resource for researchers studying the immune response to SARS-CoV-2, is where the repertoires were released. A de-identified subject ID, COVID-19 status, age in years and sex were almost always included in the sample metadata. Samples were obtained from the ongoing ImmuneRACE study (first 160 participants) and from 1,000 to 1,500 subjects provided by 6 global collaborators.

The junction shows trimming of 3 bases on V and 0 bases on J, plus 12 bases between the germline ends. The germline V gene yields MNHNS for CDR1 and SASEGT for CDR2. The CDR3, from cysteine to phenylalanine, totals 15 residues. The DNA shown is the 45-base CDR3, in frame from base 1. Summary of the overall study and its limitations: The amount of clinical and demographic metadata varied by source and participant and was provided uncurated.

The immunoSEQ Assay, a bias-controlled multiplex PCR, was used to amplify TCRbeta CDR3 regions from genomic DNA. The original pipeline was this. Nucleated cell counts per sample were estimated from amplification of reference gene primers within the assay. Sequence reads were collapsed and filtered to measure the absolute abundance of every unique TCRbeta CDR3 rearrangement. For each sample, productive Simpson clonality was calculated as the square root of Simpson's diversity index across productive rearrangements. The source is immuneACCESS, and TCRdb retained only in-frame sequences with V and J called. Part of the clones is not carried over; for the studies checked, unresolved V genes explain less than half of this, and the remainder is unexplained. For V, J and clone size, that table is used; D and trimming come from the DNA. Across this sample there are some 130,000 clones, with over 60% seen only once. The ten top clones hold under 2.5% of the sample.

Whole blood was collected in K2EDTA tubes by collaborating institutions according to the institutions' own protocols. For TCRbeta analysis, collaborators shipped samples as frozen whole blood, isolated PBMCs, or DNA extracted from either of those sample types. The clonotype comes from a woman aged 70-85 years with acute or convalescent COVID-19. The chain is made from TRBV6-1 and TRBJ2-7, with TRBD1 perhaps the D gene, on 6 matching bases. Sequencing was done on a sample of peripheral blood. CDR3 reads: CASSDQGPSSYEQYF. The DNA is TGTGCCAGCAGTGATCAGGGGCCAAGCTCCTACGAGCAGTACTTC.